The 12 T cell receptor beta chains below all came from one sample that was sequenced in a study of T cells in Graves' hyperthyroidism and ophthalmopathy. RNA transcripts gave rise to amplified TCR beta CDR3 regions. A first-round RT-PCR of the TCR CDR3 used the HTBI primer set. One entry per CDR3 protein, called by TCRdb with MiXCR from the multiplex PCR reads. This sample has fewer than 450,000 distinct CDR3 sequences, with 18% found just once. Sequenced material: blood. All receptors derive from a man aged 18 to 30 with Graves' ophthalmopathy.

This chain connects TRBV11-2 to TRBJ2-2; D not resolved. CDR3 size: 17 residues. Trimming shortened V by 4 bases and J by 3 bases, and 18 bases separated the two germline ends. The germline V gene encodes CDR1 SGHAT and CDR2 FQNNGV. The CDR3 coding sequence is TGTGCCAGCAGCTCCCCCCCGGCGGCTAGAGACACCGGGGAGCTGTTTTTT. Encoded protein: CASSSPPAARDTGELFF.

This clonotype was recorded many times. The CDR3 spells CSARGGGTEAFF. For the CDR3, the DNA is TGCAGTGCTAGAGGGGGAGGGACTGAAGCTTTCTTT. J is TRBJ1-1 and V is TRBV20-1; D call uncertain. CDR3 length: 12 residues. Germline lookup yields CDR1 DFQATT and CDR2 SNEGSKA (reference sequence). V lost 1 base, J lost 5 bases, and 8 bases lay in between.

This clonotype was found many times. This chain uses TRBV7-9 with TRBJ1-6; possible D gene TRBD1, 5 bases. Looked up from germline, CDR1 is SEHNR and CDR2 is FQNEAQ (reference sequence). V lost 2 bases, J lost 5 bases, and 10 bases lay in between. The CDR3 spans 15 residues. CDR3 sequence (DNA): TGTGCCAGCAGCTTACAGGGATCAGATAATTCACCCCTCCACTTT. As protein: CASSLQGSDNSPLHF.

This clonotype was counted many times. The J gene is TRBJ1-5, the V gene TRBV6-5; possibly TRBD1 for D (5 bases). Trimming removed 0 bases at V and 0 bases at J, with 6 bases between. Germline-derived CDR1 and CDR2 are MNHEY and SVGAGI. The CDR3 runs to 15 residues. The chain's CDR3 is CASSYSDSSNQPQHF. CDR3 DNA: TGTGCCAGCAGTTACTCAGACAGTAGCAATCAGCCCCAGCATTTT.

The chain uses TRBV28 and TRBJ2-7, with D possibly being TRBD1 or TRBD2 (5 bases each). The germline V gene has CDR1 MDHEN and CDR2 SYDVKM. The CDR3 contains 15 residues. V was trimmed by 2 bases and J by 1 base, leaving 12 bases between them. As DNA, the CDR3 is TGTGCCAGCAGTTTAATCGGGGCAGGGTCCTACGAGCAGTACTTC. Translating it yields CASSLIGAGSYEQYF.

This clonotype was seen a few times. The chain links TRBV5-1 to TRBJ1-1, with D possibly being TRBD1 (5 bases). Germline lookup yields CDR1 SGHRS and CDR2 YFSETQ. The V and J ends lost 4 bases and 5 bases respectively, with 18 bases between them. The CDR3 totals 15 residues. CDR3 DNA sequence: TGCGCCAGCAGCAAACTCCCGGGGGTAGATACTGAAGCTTTCTTT. This encodes CASSKLPGVDTEAFF.

This clonotype occurred a few times. One end of the junction varies from germline; a read error may be responsible. The rearrangement links TRBV4-1 to TRBJ2-5, with TRBD2 matching over 8 bases. CDR3 length: 17 residues. CDR1 and CDR2 (germline): MGHRA, YSYEKL. Written as DNA, the CDR3 is TGCGCCAACAGCCAAGCCCCGTGGGCGGGGGGCCAAGAGACCCAGTACTTC. Its translation: CANSQAPWAGGQETQYF.

This clonotype has at least ten counts. The rearrangement uses TRBV9 and TRBJ2-7; D remains unclear. V was trimmed by 4 bases and J by 5 bases, leaving 25 bases between them. The CDR3 spans 17 residues. Germline CDR1 and CDR2: SGDLS and YYNGEE. The CDR3 nucleotides are TGTGCCAGCAGCCCTCTATATACCAAGACGACAAGGCACGAGCAGTACTTC. Its protein product is CASSPLYTKTTRHEQYF. The variable domain in full, with the rest retrieved from reference TRBV9 and TRBJ2-7, is DSGVTQTPKHLITATGQRVTLRCSPRSGDLSVYWYQQSLDQGLQFLIQYYNGEERAKGNILERFSAQQFPDLHSELNLSSLELGDSALYFCASSPLYTKTTRHEQYFGPGTRLTVT.

There are a few counts of this clonotype. The rearrangement uses TRBV15 and TRBJ2-5; TRBD2 is a possible D gene (6 bases). This CDR3 has 14 residues. Germline CDR1 reads LNHNV; CDR2 reads YYDKDF (reference sequence). V was pared by 1 base and J by 1 base, with 7 bases between. As DNA, the CDR3 is TGTGCCACCAGCAGAGGGGGGGTCCAAGAGACCCAGTACTTC. It is translated as CATSRGGVQETQYF.

J is TRBJ2-1 and V is TRBV11-2, with 10 bases that match TRBD2. Trimming cost V 3 bases and J 6 bases; bases outside gene matches: 8. This CDR3 is built from 16 residues. CDR1 is SGHAT and CDR2 is FQNNGV in the germline V gene. CDR3 in amino acids: CASSLALTSGFNEQFF. The CDR3 DNA is TGTGCCAGCAGCTTGGCCCTGACTAGCGGGTTCAATGAGCAGTTCTTC. Filled out from reference TRBV11-2 and TRBJ2-1, the complete variable domain reads EAGVAQSPRYKIIEKRQSVAFWCNPISGHATLYWYQQILGQGPKLLIQFQNNGVVDDSQLPKDRFSAERLKGVDSTLKIQPAKLEDSAVYLCASSLALTSGFNEQFFGPGTRLTVL.

A remark on this clonotype: This may be a read error: a much more frequent sequence differs by one nucleotide. This sequence joins TRBV7-2 and TRBJ2-1, with D possibly matching TRBD2 (5 bases). The CDR3 loop spans 16 amino acids. CDR1 SGHTA and CDR2 FQGNSA come from the germline V gene. The CDR3 protein is CSSGPKTRSSYNEQFF. The CDR3 coding sequence is TGTTCCAGCGGCCCCAAAACCAGGAGCTCCTACAATGAGCAGTTCTTC.

The chain has TRBV2 and TRBJ2-1; TRBD1 matches 7 bases. Germline CDR1 and CDR2: SNHLY and FYNNEI. The CDR3 loop spans 15 amino acids. Trimming took 4 bases from V and 5 from J; bases not matched to a gene: 8. CDR3 loop: CASSARWGTDNEQFF. The CDR3 nucleotides read TGTGCCAGCAGTGCCCGTTGGGGGACAGACAATGAGCAGTTCTTC.